This entry lists 26 T cell receptor beta chains sequenced from one sample in a study of immune cell composition in non-small cell lung cancer. Using immunoSEQ multiplex PCR, the repertoire was profiled, and TCRdb retains in-frame clones only, with some absent. Altogether approximately 9,800 clones are present, 55% to 75% being singletons, with the ten largest covering approximately 8.7%. The specimen was lung tumor tissue. Receptors originate from a human donor with non-small cell lung cancer.

CDR3 sequence (DNA): TGCGCCAGCAGAATGGGACAGGGGACCTACGAGCAGTACTTC. Translated: CASRMGQGTYEQYF. The rearrangement joins TRBV10-2 to TRBJ2-7, with 10 positions matching TRBD1. The CDR3 consists of 14 residues. V shed 6 bases, J shed 2 bases, and the junction held 4 bases outside the gene matches. The germline V gene has CDR1 WSHSY and CDR2 SAAADI.

The V and J genes are TRBV4-3 and TRBJ2-1, with D perhaps matching TRBD2 (5 bases). There are 13 residues in the CDR3. Trimming shortened V by 2 bases and J by 9 bases, and 11 bases separated the two germline ends. Per the germline V gene, CDR1 is LGHNA and CDR2 is YSLEER. CDR3 region: CASSQFGDGEQFF. The CDR3 DNA follows: TGCGCCAGCAGCCAATTCGGGGATGGTGAGCAGTTCTTC.

V usage is TRBV6-5 and J usage is TRBJ2-1, with D perhaps matching TRBD1 (6 bases). This CDR3 contains 15 residues. V was pared by 5 bases and J by 0 bases, with 11 bases between. Per the germline V gene, CDR1 is MNHEY and CDR2 is SVGAGI. CDR3 sequence: CASSRTANSYNEQFF. CDR3 DNA sequence: TGTGCCAGCAGTCGGACAGCGAACTCCTACAATGAGCAGTTCTTC.

This chain uses TRBV5-6 with TRBJ1-2; D possibly corresponds to TRBD1 (5 bases). V shed 4 bases and J shed 8 bases, with 21 bases lying between them. This CDR3 has 15 residues. Germline values: CDR1 SGHDT, CDR2 YYEEEE. The CDR3 loop reads CASSARPGLGTGYTF. In DNA form, the CDR3 reads TGTGCCAGCAGCGCCCGGCCGGGTCTGGGGACGGGCTACACCTTC.

This clone occurred a few times. The chain employs TRBV11-2 and TRBJ2-7; TRBD1 agrees at 8 bases. Per the germline V gene, CDR1 is SGHAT and CDR2 is FQNNGV. J lost 2 bases, V lost 5 bases, and 5 bases had no gene match. The CDR3 totals 14 residues. The CDR3, as DNA: TGTGCCAGCAGCATTGGACAGGGTCCCTACGAGCAGTACTTC. It specifies CASSIGQGPYEQYF.

This clone has just a few counts. The chain is built from TRBV7-2 and TRBJ1-6, with D perhaps matching TRBD1 (5 bases). From germline, CDR1 is SGHTA and CDR2 FQGNSA. Trimming pared 3 bases from V and 10 bases from J, leaving 13 bases between. The CDR3 is 14 amino acids. This CDR3 is CASSLQTGTSPLHF. For the CDR3, the DNA is TGTGCCAGCAGCTTGCAAACTGGGACCTCACCCCTCCACTTT.

The chain couples TRBV19 to TRBJ1-2; tentatively, D is TRBD1 (5 bases). This CDR3 has 16 amino acids. V lost 4 bases and J 0 bases, leaving 15 bases between the germline ends. The V gene's germline CDR1 is LNHDA and CDR2 SQIVND (reference sequence). CDR3 sequence: CASSNPGTFTNYGYTF. The DNA for the CDR3 is TGTGCCAGTAGTAATCCTGGGACTTTTACTAACTATGGCTACACCTTC.

V gene TRBV5-1 combines with J gene TRBJ2-1, with D unclear. The V gene lost 0 bases and the J gene lost 5 bases, with 12 bases spanning the gap. This CDR3 contains 15 residues. CDR1 is SGHRS and CDR2 is YFSETQ in the germline V gene. CDR3 nucleotide sequence: TGCGCCAGCAGCTTGGTCCCGGGCAGAAACAATGAGCAGTTCTTC. As protein: CASSLVPGRNNEQFF.

The chain carries TRBV18 and TRBJ1-1; TRBD1 aligns across 8 bases. With 4 bases clipped from V and 1 base from J, the junction kept 14 bases outside the gene matches. CDR3 length: 18 amino acids. Per the germline V gene, CDR1 is KGHSH and CDR2 is LQKENI. The CDR3: CASSLWTGWKARNTEAFF. The CDR3 DNA reads as TGTGCCAGCTCACTCTGGACAGGGTGGAAGGCACGGAACACTGAAGCTTTCTTT.

V and J are TRBV2 and TRBJ1-2; D possibly corresponds to TRBD1 (5 bases). V shed 5 bases and J shed 2 bases, with 6 bases lying between them. The CDR3 extends over 12 amino acids. Germline values: CDR1 SNHLY, CDR2 FYNNEI. As DNA, the CDR3 is TGTGCCAGCAGTAGACAGAACTATGGCTACACCTTC. Translated: CASSRQNYGYTF. The full variable domain, completed using reference TRBV2 and TRBJ1-2, is EPEVTQTPSHQVTQMGQEVILRCVPISNHLYFYWYRQILGQKVEFLVSFYNNEISEKSEIFDDQFSVERPDGSNFTLKIRSTKLEDSAMYFCASSRQNYGYTFGSGTRLTVV.

V is TRBV2 and J is TRBJ1-6; unclear D gene. Trimming took 4 bases from V and 6 from J, leaving 4 bases between them. The CDR3 loop spans 12 amino acids. CDR1 is SNHLY and CDR2 is FYNNEI in the germline V gene. CDR3 nucleotide sequence: TGTGCCAGCAGTGTCCCTAATTCACCCCTCCACTTT. This translates into CASSVPNSPLHF.

The V gene is TRBV11-2, the J gene TRBJ2-1; 7 positions agree with TRBD2. V lost 1 base to trimming and J lost 5 bases; unmatched junction nucleotides: 5. The CDR3 is 15 amino acids. Germline V gene lookup returns CDR1 SGHAT and CDR2 FQNNGV. The CDR3 loop reads CASSLVGGEHNEQFF. In nucleotides, the CDR3 is TGTGCCAGCAGCTTAGTGGGGGGGGAACACAATGAGCAGTTCTTC. The variable domain in full, with the rest retrieved from reference TRBV11-2 and TRBJ2-1, is EAGVAQSPRYKIIEKRQSVAFWCNPISGHATLYWYQQILGQGPKLLIQFQNNGVVDDSQLPKDRFSAERLKGVDSTLKIQPAKLEDSAVYLCASSLVGGEHNEQFFGPGTRLTVL.

This clone counts as medium-sized. The chain carries TRBV6-5 and TRBJ2-5, with no clear D. V was pared by 6 bases and J by 0 bases, with 5 bases between. The CDR3 contains 12 residues. Germline values: CDR1 MNHEY, CDR2 SVGAGI. The CDR3 coding sequence is TGTGCCAGCAGCGATTACCAAGAGACCCAGTACTTC. This gives the protein CASSDYQETQYF.

The chain carries TRBV5-1 and TRBJ1-2; TRBD1 agrees at 7 bases. The V gene's germline CDR1 is SGHRS and CDR2 YFSETQ. V was pared by 0 bases and J by 3 bases, with 8 bases of the junction left unmatched. This CDR3 is 16 amino acids long. Here the CDR3 reads CASSLETGQAYYGYTF. CDR3 DNA sequence: TGCGCCAGCAGCTTGGAGACAGGGCAAGCTTACTATGGCTACACCTTC.

The chain joins TRBV9 to TRBJ1-1; TRBD1 aligns across 8 bases. With V trimmed by 3 bases and J by 10 bases, 5 bases remained unmatched. Per germline, CDR1 SGDLS and CDR2 YYNGEE. This CDR3 comprises 12 residues. The CDR3 protein is CASSADREAAFF. The CDR3 DNA follows: TGTGCCAGCAGCGCGGACAGGGAGGCAGCTTTCTTT.

The rearrangement joins TRBV6-5 to TRBJ1-2, with TRBD1 as a possible D gene (6 bases). The germline V gene encodes CDR1 MNHEY and CDR2 SVGAGI. There are 14 residues in the CDR3. Trimming removed 4 bases from V and 7 bases from J, with 16 bases in between. The CDR3 loop is CASSSSRGVFGYTF. CDR3 coding DNA: TGTGCCAGCAGTTCCTCCAGGGGCGTTTTTGGCTACACCTTC.

This clone appeared a few times. The genes are TRBV11-3 and TRBJ1-4, with no clear D. Germline lookup yields CDR1 SGHNT and CDR2 YENEEA. This CDR3 has 16 residues. V was shortened by 0 bases and J by 8 bases, with 16 bases between the two germline ends. The CDR3 DNA is TGTGCCAGCAGCTTAGAGGGCACCACCGGAAAGGAAAAACTGTTTTTT. This sequence encodes CASSLEGTTGKEKLFF.

The CDR3 nucleotides read TGTGCCAGCAGCGGGTCGAGGGAAACTAATGAAAAACTGTTTTTT. Its translation: CASSGSRETNEKLFF. The rearrangement joins TRBV2 to TRBJ1-4; D uncertain. CDR1 SNHLY and CDR2 FYNNEI come from the germline V gene. CDR3 length: 15 amino acids. Between the trimmed V and J ends, which lost 6 bases and 1 base, there was a span of 12 bases.

The CDR3 DNA reads TGTGCCAGCAGTATCATGACCACGTACATTCAGTACTTC. Protein sequence: CASSIMTTYIQYF. The gene calls are TRBV6-1 and TRBJ2-4; D remains unclear. CDR1 is MNHNS, CDR2 SASEGT, per germline. CDR3 size: 13 residues. Trimming shortened V by 5 bases and J by 8 bases, and 13 bases separated the two germline ends.

The chain joins TRBV6-1 to TRBJ1-2; 9 bases map to TRBD1. The CDR3 is 15 residues long. Germline CDR1 MNHNS, CDR2 SASEGT. The V segment lost 5 bases and the J segment 2 bases; nucleotides outside the gene matches: 6. CDR3 DNA: TGTGCCAGCAGTCCCTCCGGGACAGGGAACTATGGCTACACCTTC. Residues: CASSPSGTGNYGYTF.

The chain employs TRBV29-1 and TRBJ2-7; the D gene is possibly TRBD1 (5 bases). This CDR3 region has 14 residues. V was trimmed by 4 bases and J by 0 bases, leaving 13 bases between them. Germline assignment: CDR1 SQVTM and CDR2 ANQGSEA. CDR3 protein: CSVVVSDSSYEQYF. Written as DNA, the CDR3 is TGCAGCGTTGTGGTGTCAGACAGCTCCTACGAGCAGTACTTC.

The rearrangement links TRBV14 to TRBJ1-5; D remains ambiguous. CDR1 and CDR2 from the germline V gene are SGHDN and FVKESK. The length of the CDR3 is 16 residues. V gave up 3 bases and J gave up 6 bases, with 18 bases separating them. CDR3 loop: CASSHFVFGASQPQHF. CDR3 in DNA: TGTGCCAGCAGCCACTTCGTGTTCGGAGCGTCTCAGCCCCAGCATTTT.

V is TRBV6-5 and J is TRBJ1-1; D possibly corresponds to TRBD1 (5 bases). The V end lost 7 bases, the J end lost 8 bases, and 17 bases lay between the germline ends. The CDR3 has 13 residues. CDR1 and CDR2 (germline): MNHEY, SVGAGI. The CDR3 DNA is TGTGCCAGCACCTCAACCACTGGGACGGAAGCTTTCTTT. It codes for CASTSTTGTEAFF.

The J gene is TRBJ2-5, the V gene TRBV9; 8 bases are a match to TRBD1. J gave up 4 bases and V 1 base, and 3 bases lay outside the gene matches. Per the germline V gene, CDR1 is SGDLS and CDR2 is YYNGEE. The CDR3 consists of 14 residues. As DNA, the CDR3 is TGTGCCAGCAGCGTACTACAGGGGGGAGAGACCCAGTACTTC. Translation gives CASSVLQGGETQYF.

J is TRBJ2-3 and V is TRBV18, with 7 bases lining up with TRBD1. This CDR3 has 15 amino acids. Germline CDR1 reads KGHSH; CDR2 reads LQKENI. With V trimmed by 2 bases and J by 2 bases, 4 bases remained unmatched. The DNA of the CDR3 is TGTGCCAGCTCACCAGGACAGGCCTCCACAGATACGCAGTATTTT. This sequence encodes CASSPGQASTDTQYF.

This chain joins TRBV18 and TRBJ1-5; TRBD1 agrees at 7 bases. Trimming took 6 bases from V and 2 from J; bases not matched to a gene: 4. The CDR3 is made up of 14 amino acids. Germline-derived CDR1 and CDR2 are KGHSH and LQKENI. The CDR3 protein is CASSAGTGNQPQHF. CDR3 nucleotides: TGTGCCAGCTCGGCTGGGACAGGCAATCAGCCCCAGCATTTT. The whole variable domain, filled in from reference TRBV18 and TRBJ1-5, reads NAGVMQNPRHLVRRRGQEARLRCSPMKGHSHVYWYRQLPEEGLKFMVYLQKENIIDESGMPKERFSAEFPKEGPSILRIQQVVRGDSAAYFCASSAGTGNQPQHFGDGTRLSIL.